This TCR beta chain derives from a study of blood T cell repertoires in COVID-19. The ends lost 3 bases at V and 4 bases at J; junction bases unmatched: 10. CDR1 is KGHDR, CDR2 SFDVKD, per germline. The CDR3 covers 17 residues. Residents of about two dozen US areas, aged 18 to 89 years, made up the participants. Authors' methods: Reference gene primer amplification gave estimated nucleated cell counts. Data came from immunoSEQ multiplex PCR; TCRdb stores just in-frame clones and leaves some out. V and J calls and clone size are given by that table; D and trimming were obtained from the DNA. The sample has around 340,000 clones; 65% to 90% are singletons.

The sequencing input was PBMCs or T cells enriched from blood (not recorded which). The clonotype originates from a woman between 40 and 50 years old with acute COVID-19. The rearrangement links TRBV24-1 to TRBJ2-3; TRBD1 matches 9 bases. The CDR3 loop is CATSDGTTDRGADTQYF. Written as DNA, the CDR3 is TGTGCCACCAGTGATGGGACTACGGACAGGGGTGCAGATACGCAGTATTTT.